At least ten counts were recorded for the clone carrying this TCR beta chain. Its antigen remains unidentified. The sample belongs to a study of early T cells in non-severe SARS-CoV-2 infection. Findings and limits, study-wide: Matching with VDJdb favored anti-spike CD8 responses (missing private and CD4 specificities).

In germline, CDR1 is LNHDA, CDR2 SQIVND (reference sequence). The CDR3 extends over 15 amino acids. V dropped 4 bases and J dropped 3 bases, with 13 bases sitting between them. As part of library construction, unique molecular identifiers were attached to individual cDNA molecules. TCRdb reprocessed the 5' RACE reads with MiXCR, giving one entry per CDR3 protein. The sample has more than 65,000 distinct CDR3 sequences; roughly 15% are singletons. J is TRBJ2-1 and V is TRBV19; D possibly corresponds to TRBD1 (6 bases). The sequenced material came from whole blood. The clonotype originates from an adult who was a healthcare worker with PCR-confirmed SARS-CoV-2 infection or an uninfected control (not recorded which). For the CDR3, the DNA is TGTGCCAGTAGTACGCAGGGGCCTGGCTACAATGAGCAGTTCTTC. Its translation is CASSTQGPGYNEQFF. Looking up the rest from reference TRBV19 and TRBJ2-1 gives the full variable domain: DGGITQSPKYLFRKEGQNVTLSCEQNLNHDAMYWYRQDPGQGLRLIYYSQIVNDFQKGDIAEGYSVSREKKESFPLTVTSAQKNPTAFYLCASSTQGPGYNEQFFGPGTRLTVL.